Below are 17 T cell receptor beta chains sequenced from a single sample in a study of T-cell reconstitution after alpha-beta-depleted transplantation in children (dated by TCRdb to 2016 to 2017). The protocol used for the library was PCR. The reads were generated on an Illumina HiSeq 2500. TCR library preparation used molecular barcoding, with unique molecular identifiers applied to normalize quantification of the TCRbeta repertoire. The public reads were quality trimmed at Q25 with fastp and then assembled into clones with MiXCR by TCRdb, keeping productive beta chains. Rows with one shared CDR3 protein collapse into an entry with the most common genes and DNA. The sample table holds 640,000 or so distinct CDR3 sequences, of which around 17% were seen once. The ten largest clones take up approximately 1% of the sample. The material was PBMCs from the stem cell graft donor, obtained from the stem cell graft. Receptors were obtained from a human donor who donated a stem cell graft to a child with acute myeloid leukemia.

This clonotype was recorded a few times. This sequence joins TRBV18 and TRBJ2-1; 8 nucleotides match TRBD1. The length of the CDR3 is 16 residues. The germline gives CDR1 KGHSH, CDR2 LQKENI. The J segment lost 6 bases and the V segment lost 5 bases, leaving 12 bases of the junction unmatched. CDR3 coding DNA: TGTGCCAGCTCATCCGAGGACAGGGAAAGAGGCAATGAGCAGTTCTTC. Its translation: CASSSEDRERGNEQFF. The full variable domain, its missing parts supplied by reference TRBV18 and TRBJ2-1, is NAGVMQNPRHLVRRRGQEARLRCSPMKGHSHVYWYRQLPEEGLKFMVYLQKENIIDESGMPKERFSAEFPKEGPSILRIQQVVRGDSAAYFCASSSEDRERGNEQFFGPGTRLTVL.

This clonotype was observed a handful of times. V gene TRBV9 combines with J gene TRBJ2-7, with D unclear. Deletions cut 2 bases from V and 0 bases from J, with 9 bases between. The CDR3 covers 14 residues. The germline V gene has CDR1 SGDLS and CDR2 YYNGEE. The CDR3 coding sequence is TGTGCCAGCAGCGTGGCCTCAAGCTCCTACGAGCAGTACTTC. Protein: CASSVASSSYEQYF.

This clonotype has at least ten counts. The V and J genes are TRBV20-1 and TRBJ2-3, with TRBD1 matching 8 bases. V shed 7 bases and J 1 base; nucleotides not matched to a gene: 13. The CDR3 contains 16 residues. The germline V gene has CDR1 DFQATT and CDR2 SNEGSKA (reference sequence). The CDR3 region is CSVNIISGGRTDTQYF. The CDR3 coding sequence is TGCAGTGTTAATATCATTTCAGGGGGCCGCACAGATACGCAGTATTTT.

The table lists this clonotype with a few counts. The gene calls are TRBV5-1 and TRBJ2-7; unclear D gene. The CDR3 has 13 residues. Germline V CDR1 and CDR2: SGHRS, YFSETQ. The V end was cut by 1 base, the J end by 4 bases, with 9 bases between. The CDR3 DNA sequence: TGCGCCAGCAGCTTGATAGTAGGATACGAGCAGTACGTC. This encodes CASSLIVGYEQYV.

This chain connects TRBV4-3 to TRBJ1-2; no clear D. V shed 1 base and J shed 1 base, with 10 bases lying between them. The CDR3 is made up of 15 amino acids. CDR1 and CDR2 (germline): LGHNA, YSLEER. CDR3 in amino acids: CASSQVPSSNYGYTF. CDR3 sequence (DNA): TGCGCCAGCAGCCAAGTCCCAAGTAGTAACTATGGCTACACCTTC.

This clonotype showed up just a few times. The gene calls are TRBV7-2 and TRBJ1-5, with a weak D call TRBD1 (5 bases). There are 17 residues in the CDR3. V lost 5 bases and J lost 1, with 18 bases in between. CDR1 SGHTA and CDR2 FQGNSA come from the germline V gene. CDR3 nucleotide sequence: TGTGCCAGCAGCCCCCAAATAGACAGACTAAGCAATCAGCCCCAGCATTTT. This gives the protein CASSPQIDRLSNQPQHF.

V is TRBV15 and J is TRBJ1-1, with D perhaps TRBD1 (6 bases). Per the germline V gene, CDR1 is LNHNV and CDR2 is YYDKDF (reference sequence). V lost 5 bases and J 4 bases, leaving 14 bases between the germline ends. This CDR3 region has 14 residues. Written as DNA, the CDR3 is TGTGCCACCAGCGGGGACGACAGGCCCACTGAAGCTTTCTTT. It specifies CATSGDDRPTEAFF.

DNA of the CDR3: TGTGCCAGCAGTTTAAAGGAGTTCTATAGCAATCAGCCCCAGCATTTT. This gives the protein CASSLKEFYSNQPQHF. The chain couples TRBV6-2 or TRBV6-3 to TRBJ1-5, with no clear D. The CDR3 has 16 residues. V was trimmed by 4 bases and J by 0 bases, leaving 13 bases between them. Germline values: CDR1 MNHEY, CDR2 SVGEGT.

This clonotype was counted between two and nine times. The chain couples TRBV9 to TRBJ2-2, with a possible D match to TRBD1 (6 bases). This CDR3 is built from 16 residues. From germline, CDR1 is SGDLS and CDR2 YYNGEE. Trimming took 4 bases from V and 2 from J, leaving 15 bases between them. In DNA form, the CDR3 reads TGTGCCAGCAGCACCATCATGGGGGCCAACACCGGGGAGCTGTTTTTT. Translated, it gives CASSTIMGANTGELFF.

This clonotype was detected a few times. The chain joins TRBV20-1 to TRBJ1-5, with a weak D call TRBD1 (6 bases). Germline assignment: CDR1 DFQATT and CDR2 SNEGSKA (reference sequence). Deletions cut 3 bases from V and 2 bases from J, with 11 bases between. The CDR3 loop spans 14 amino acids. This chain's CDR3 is CSASGGRGNQPQHF. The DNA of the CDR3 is TGCAGTGCTAGTGGGGGGCGCGGCAATCAGCCCCAGCATTTT.

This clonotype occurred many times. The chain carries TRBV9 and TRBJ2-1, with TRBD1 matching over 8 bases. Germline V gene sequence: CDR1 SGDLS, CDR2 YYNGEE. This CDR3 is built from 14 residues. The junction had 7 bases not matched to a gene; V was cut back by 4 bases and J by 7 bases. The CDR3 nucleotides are TGTGCCAGCAGCCCCTGGGACAGGCCTAATGAGCAGTTCTTC. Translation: CASSPWDRPNEQFF.

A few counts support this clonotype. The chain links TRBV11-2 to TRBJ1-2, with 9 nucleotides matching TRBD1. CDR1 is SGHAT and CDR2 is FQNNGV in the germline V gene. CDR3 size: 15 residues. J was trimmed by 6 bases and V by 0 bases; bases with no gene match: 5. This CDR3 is CASSLDLWTGDGYTF. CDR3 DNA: TGTGCCAGCAGCTTAGATCTATGGACAGGGGATGGCTACACCTTC.

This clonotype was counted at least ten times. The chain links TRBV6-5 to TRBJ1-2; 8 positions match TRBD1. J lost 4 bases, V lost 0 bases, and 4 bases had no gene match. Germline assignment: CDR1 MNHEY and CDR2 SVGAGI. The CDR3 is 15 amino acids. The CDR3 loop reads CASSYSGTGSYGYTF. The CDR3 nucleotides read TGTGCCAGCAGTTACTCTGGGACAGGCTCCTATGGCTACACCTTC.

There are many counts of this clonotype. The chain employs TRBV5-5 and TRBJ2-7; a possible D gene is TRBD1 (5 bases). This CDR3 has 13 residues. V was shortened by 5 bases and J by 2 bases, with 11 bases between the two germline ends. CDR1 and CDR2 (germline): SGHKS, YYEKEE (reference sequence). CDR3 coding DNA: TGTGCCAGCAGAATGCAGGGAACCTACGAGCAGTACTTC. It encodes CASRMQGTYEQYF.

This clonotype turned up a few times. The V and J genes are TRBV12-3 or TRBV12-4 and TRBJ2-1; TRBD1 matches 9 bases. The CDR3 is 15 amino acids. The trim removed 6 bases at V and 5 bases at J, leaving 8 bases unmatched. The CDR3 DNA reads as TGTGCCAGCAGACGGAACAGGGGGCTAGACAATGAGCAGTTCTTC. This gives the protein CASRRNRGLDNEQFF.

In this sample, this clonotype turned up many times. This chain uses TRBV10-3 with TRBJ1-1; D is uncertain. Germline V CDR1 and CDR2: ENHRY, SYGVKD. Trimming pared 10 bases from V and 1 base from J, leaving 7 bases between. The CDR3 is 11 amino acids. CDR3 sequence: CATSENTEAFF. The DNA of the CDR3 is TGTGCCACGTCAGAGAACACTGAAGCTTTCTTT.

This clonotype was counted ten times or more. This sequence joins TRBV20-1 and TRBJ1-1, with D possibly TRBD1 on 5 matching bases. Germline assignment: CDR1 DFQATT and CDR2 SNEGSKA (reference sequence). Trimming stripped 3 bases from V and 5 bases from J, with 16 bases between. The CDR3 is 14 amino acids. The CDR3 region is CSASKEAGWTEAFF. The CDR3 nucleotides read TGCAGTGCTAGTAAGGAGGCAGGGTGGACTGAAGCTTTCTTT.